The 11 T cell receptor beta chains given below trace back to one sample, sequenced in a study of CD8 T cells in ankylosing spondylitis. One entry per CDR3 protein results from TCRdb running MiXCR on the 5' RACE reads. The sample holds approximately 300,000 distinct CDR3 sequences, 20% seen once. Material for sequencing was blood, either unsorted or a sorted T cell fraction (not recorded which). The receptors were gathered from a male donor with ankylosing spondylitis or in good health (not recorded which).

This clonotype was observed a few times. V and J are TRBV12-3 or TRBV12-4 and TRBJ2-5, with TRBD2 matching over 7 bases. The ends lost 7 bases at V and 2 bases at J; junction bases unmatched: 10. The CDR3 loop spans 15 amino acids. The CDR3 spells CASTATGGLQETQYF. Written as DNA, the CDR3 is TGTGCCAGCACCGCGACGGGGGGTCTACAAGAGACCCAGTACTTC.

This clonotype occurred a few times. The chain carries TRBV5-1 and TRBJ1-2; unclear D gene. V was shortened by 0 bases and J by 3 bases, with 9 bases between the two germline ends. This CDR3 has 14 amino acids. Germline CDR1 is SGHRS and CDR2 is YFSETQ. CDR3 protein: CASSLDRGYYGYTF. For the CDR3, the DNA is TGCGCCAGCAGCTTGGATCGCGGATACTATGGCTACACCTTC.

Many counts were recorded for this clonotype. J is TRBJ2-1 and V is TRBV18; 7 bases align to TRBD2. The germline gives CDR1 KGHSH, CDR2 LQKENI. This CDR3 region has 14 residues. V shed 0 bases and J 7 bases; nucleotides not matched to a gene: 3. For the CDR3, the DNA is TGTGCCAGCTCACCACCGCCTAGCGGAAATGAGCAGTTCTTC. Protein: CASSPPPSGNEQFF.

CDR3 DNA sequence: TGCAGTGCTAGAGTGAGGGAACTCAATCAGCCCCAGCATTTT. Its protein is CSARVRELNQPQHF. J is TRBJ1-5 and V is TRBV20-1, with D unclear. V dropped 1 base and J dropped 3 bases, with 10 bases sitting between them. From germline, CDR1 is DFQATT and CDR2 SNEGSKA (reference sequence). The CDR3 is 14 amino acids.

This clonotype was seen only a few times. This sequence joins TRBV12-3 or TRBV12-4 and TRBJ1-6, with 11 bases identical to TRBD1. Losses at the gene ends were 5 bases for V and 7 bases for J; bases not matched to a gene: 4. This CDR3 is built from 15 residues. The CDR3 region has the DNA TGTGCCAGCAGTATGGGACAGGGGGGGAATTCACCCCTCCACTTT. The encoded protein is CASSMGQGGNSPLHF.

This clonotype has a handful of counts. The chain employs TRBV6-4 and TRBJ2-1, with 8 positions matching TRBD1. Trimming took 3 bases from V and 0 from J; bases not matched to a gene: 1. CDR1 MRHNA and CDR2 SNTAGT come from the germline V gene. This CDR3 region has 15 residues. The DNA of the CDR3 is TGTGCCAGCAGTGAAGACAGGGGCTCCTACAATGAGCAGTTCTTC. Translated, it gives CASSEDRGSYNEQFF.

V and J are TRBV5-1 and TRBJ2-3; 11 nucleotides align to TRBD2. Trimming took 3 bases from V and 3 from J; bases not matched to a gene: 3. Germline V gives CDR1 SGHRS, CDR2 YFSETQ. This CDR3 has 15 residues. CDR3 residues: CASSYTSGGTDTQYF. The CDR3 nucleotides are TGCGCCAGCAGCTATACTAGCGGGGGAACAGATACGCAGTATTTT.

This clonotype was observed a few times. V gene TRBV2 combines with J gene TRBJ2-1, with 7 nucleotides matching TRBD2. The V and J ends lost 4 bases and 5 bases, in that order; junction bases with no gene match: 8. This CDR3 has 15 amino acids. CDR1 is SNHLY, CDR2 FYNNEI, per germline. The chain's CDR3 is CASSGGLADNNEQFF. The CDR3 DNA reads as TGTGCCAGCAGTGGAGGGCTAGCGGATAACAATGAGCAGTTCTTC.

The J gene is TRBJ2-1, the V gene TRBV3-1; 7 bases fit TRBD2. Germline lookup yields CDR1 LGHDT and CDR2 YNNKEL (reference sequence). CDR3 length equals 15 residues. With 1 base clipped from V and 2 bases from J, the junction kept 2 bases outside the gene matches. The CDR3 spells CASSQASGAYNEQFF. CDR3 in DNA: TGTGCCAGCAGCCAAGCCAGCGGGGCCTACAATGAGCAGTTCTTC.

Concerning this clonotype itself: At one end the junction does not follow the germline gene, possibly because of a read error. The rearrangement joins TRBV7-7 to TRBJ2-2, with D perhaps assigned TRBD1 or TRBD2 (6 bases each). The CDR3 spans 18 residues. Germline lookup yields CDR1 SSHAT and CDR2 FNYEAQ (reference sequence). The CDR3 protein is CASSLGGERGTGTGELFF. The CDR3 DNA reads as TGTGCTAGCAGCTTAGGGGGAGAACGGGGGACCGGCACCGGGGAGCTGTTTTTT.

The chain combines TRBV20-1 with TRBJ2-2, with D possibly being TRBD1 (5 bases). Per germline, CDR1 DFQATT and CDR2 SNEGSKA (reference sequence). The V and J ends lost 1 base and 4 bases respectively, with 13 bases between them. The CDR3 loop spans 15 amino acids. The chain's CDR3 is CSARGPGPTTGELFF. The DNA of the CDR3 is TGCAGTGCTAGAGGCCCAGGGCCCACCACCGGGGAGCTGTTTTTT.